Listed below are T cell receptor beta chains from one sample, sequenced in a study of CXCR4 blockade with PD-1 therapy in pancreatic cancer. Profiled with immunoSEQ multiplex PCR; TCRdb holds only in-frame clones, not every one. The table shows just over 5,000 clones, with about half occurring only once. Source material: tumor tissue. The receptors come from a human donor with pancreatic ductal adenocarcinoma. Each CDR3 is given with its conserved first and last residue. A D gene is named only where the DNA matches it firmly.

v_call	j_call	d_call	cdr3_aa
TRBV6-7	TRBJ2-1	TRBD2	CATAGAGHEQFF
TRBV4-1	TRBJ2-7	TRBD2	CASSPRLAGEVYAGEQYF
TRBV7-8	TRBJ1-1	.	CASSTRDRTEAFF
TRBV19	TRBJ2-7	TRBD2	CASSRTSGLFYEQYF
TRBV10-2	TRBJ1-1	.	CASSESKLARLMNTEAFF
TRBV28	TRBJ2-1	.	CASSLAGVVSNEQFF